The entry below describes one T cell receptor beta chain. The germline gene is not matched at one end of the junction; a read error may be the cause. The entire patient cohort was treatment-naive prior to thyroid surgery. These data originate in a study of metastatic and nonmetastatic thyroid tumors. Across the study: The study looked at repertoires side by side in blood and in tumor or nodule tissue from malignant and benign thyroid patients.

Per the authors' pipeline: A papillary thyroid cancer distant-metastasis classifier was built from CDR3 differences across clinicopathological groups. TCRdb re-processed the PCR reads through MiXCR. TCRdb's processing, not the study's, gives the V and J calls here. This table holds roughly 13,000 clones, around a quarter found once. This receptor was identified in a female donor with papillary thyroid cancer or a benign thyroid nodule (not recorded which). Some clones in this sample may be carry-over from other donors' samples. Source material: tumor tissue.

This CDR3 reads CASSFQGELGNQPKHF. CDR3 nucleotides: TGTGCCAGCAGTTTTCAGGGGGAGTTGGGCAATCAGCCCAAGCATTTT. The chain uses TRBV27 and TRBJ1-5, with 7 bases that match TRBD1. Germline CDR1 is MNHEY and CDR2 is SMNVEV (reference sequence). The CDR3 is 16 residues long.